This TCR beta chain originates from a study of CD8 T cells in Susac syndrome. Random hexamers served to reverse transcribe about 0.5 to 1 ug RNA. TCRdb re-called the immunoSEQ multiplex PCR reads with MiXCR, one entry per CDR3 protein. The sample holds tens of thousands of distinct CDR3 sequences, about 92% seen once. There are 17 residues in the CDR3. From germline, CDR1 is DFQATT and CDR2 SNEGSKA (reference sequence). V lost 0 bases to trimming and J lost 0 bases, with 15 bases between them. The receptor's source is a human donor with multiple sclerosis. The J gene is TRBJ2-4, the V gene TRBV20-1; D gene ambiguous. The sample taken for sequencing was CD8+ T cells from PBMCs. CDR3 protein: CSARDNPRVVAKNIQYF. In nucleotides, the CDR3 is TGCAGTGCTAGAGATAATCCAAGGGTTGTAGCCAAAAACATTCAGTACTTC.